These 27 T cell receptor beta chains were all obtained from the same sample, sequenced in a study of T cells in Graves' hyperthyroidism and ophthalmopathy. RNA transcripts were the template for amplifying TCR beta CDR3 regions. First-round RT-PCR of the TCR CDR3 relied on the HTBI primer set. Each CDR3 protein is one row after TCRdb ran MiXCR on the multiplex PCR reads. The profile shows hundreds of thousands of distinct CDR3 sequences, around 46% of them singletons. Sequences were obtained from peripheral blood or thyroid tissue (not recorded which). The receptor source for this set is a young woman with Graves' hyperthyroidism.

This clonotype was seen ten or more times. The chain uses TRBV24-1 and TRBJ2-7, with D tentatively TRBD1 (5 bases). Germline V lookup: CDR1 KGHDR, CDR2 SFDVKD. The V end lost 0 bases, the J end lost 3 bases, and 5 bases lay between the germline ends. CDR3 length: 13 residues. CDR3 DNA: TGTGCCACCAGTGATTTGACAGGCTACGAGCAGTACTTC. This encodes CATSDLTGYEQYF.

This rearrangement joins TRBV20-1 to TRBJ2-7; D not certain. Per the germline V gene, CDR1 is DFQATT and CDR2 is SNEGSKA (reference sequence). The CDR3 runs 13 residues. V was cut by 6 bases and J by 5 bases, with 17 bases left in between. The CDR3: CSALNPRLNEQYF. DNA for the CDR3: TGCAGTGCCTTAAATCCTAGGCTTAACGAGCAGTACTTC.

In its sample, this clonotype was seen a few times. This chain connects TRBV5-1 to TRBJ1-2; the D is unclear. Germline loops: CDR1 SGHRS, CDR2 YFSETQ. Trimming stripped 4 bases from V and 6 bases from J, with 16 bases between. The length of the CDR3 is 14 residues. Written as DNA, the CDR3 is TGCGCCAGCAGCGCCCGGGCCCCACCTCATGGCTACACCTTC. Its translation is CASSARAPPHGYTF.

The chain carries TRBV7-9 and TRBJ1-4, with 8 bases identical to TRBD1. The germline V gene has CDR1 SEHNR and CDR2 FQNEAQ (reference sequence). This CDR3 region has 14 residues. After removal of 8 bases from V and 9 bases from J, the junction contained 11 bases not matched to a gene. The CDR3, as DNA: TGTGCCAGCGGAACAGGGGGGGCACTTCAAAAACTGTTTTTT. Protein sequence: CASGTGGALQKLFF.

This clonotype showed up many times. This chain joins TRBV6-5 and TRBJ2-7; weak D call: TRBD1 (6 bases). The germline V and J ends were trimmed by 4 bases and 6 bases, with 13 bases remaining between them. Germline CDR1 and CDR2: MNHEY and SVGAGI. The CDR3 runs 13 residues. The CDR3 nucleotides are TGTGCCAGCAGTTCACCGACAGGTCTCGAGCAGTACTTC. The encoded protein is CASSSPTGLEQYF.

This clonotype appeared many times. The V gene is TRBV7-9, the J gene TRBJ1-1; possibly TRBD1 for D (5 bases). V gave up 3 bases and J gave up 11 bases, with 10 bases separating them. The CDR3 has 11 amino acids. Germline CDR1 SEHNR, CDR2 FQNEAQ (reference sequence). Written as DNA, the CDR3 is TGTGCCAGCAGCTTGGGGGAATTGGCTTTCTTT. Residues: CASSLGELAFF.

The chain recombines TRBV7-8 with TRBJ2-5; TRBD1 or TRBD2 may be the D gene (5 bases each). With 3 bases removed from V and 5 bases from J, the gap between germline ends came to 22 bases. The CDR3 totals 17 residues. Germline V gene sequence: CDR1 SGHVS, CDR2 FQNEAQ. CDR3 sequence (DNA): TGTGCCAGCAGCTTTCCCCGCCGGGACCGCTCCTACGAGACCCAGTACTTC. Translated: CASSFPRRDRSYETQYF.

The gene calls are TRBV29-1 and TRBJ2-5; TRBD1 agrees at 7 bases. The CDR3 totals 12 residues. V shed 8 bases and J 5 bases; nucleotides not matched to a gene: 8. The germline CDR1 and CDR2 sequences are SQVTM and ANQGSEA. In DNA, the CDR3 is TGCAGCAGTTGGACAGGAGTGGAGACCCAGTACTTC. Its protein product is CSSWTGVETQYF.

In nucleotides, the CDR3 is TGTGCCAGCAGGGGGACAGGGGCTGCGAACACTGAAGCTTTCTTT. Its protein product is CASRGTGAANTEAFF. The chain has TRBV6-6 and TRBJ1-1, with 10 bases matching TRBD1. Germline V gene sequence: CDR1 MNHNY, CDR2 SVGAGI (reference sequence). The ends lost 6 bases at V and 1 base at J; junction bases unmatched: 5. CDR3 length equals 15 residues.

Comments on this clonotype: Mismatch with germline at one junction end may stem from a read error. This rearrangement joins TRBV7-2 to TRBJ1-3, with D unclear. Germline lookup yields CDR1 SGHTA and CDR2 FQGNSA. This CDR3 is built from 16 residues. The CDR3 loop reads CASSQTGSRSGNTIYF. In nucleotides, the CDR3 is TGCGCCAGCAGCCAAACGGGCTCAAGGTCGGGAAACACCATATATTTT.

Comments on this clonotype: Lacking the conserved final phenylalanine or tryptophan, this CDR3 likely reflects a read error. The V and J genes are TRBV2 and TRBJ1-1; TRBD1 matches at 7 bases. V lost 6 bases and J lost 5; bases outside the gene matches: 15. CDR3 length equals 16 residues. Germline assignment: CDR1 SNHLY and CDR2 FYNNEI. In nucleotides, the CDR3 is TGTGCCAGCAGACAAATGGGTTTGCAGGGGGGGACTGAAGCTTTCCTT. Protein: CASRQMGLQGGTEAFL.

The rearrangement links TRBV29-1 to TRBJ2-7; unclear D gene. Germline values: CDR1 SQVTM, CDR2 ANQGSEA. The CDR3 loop spans 12 amino acids. With 8 bases removed from V and 5 bases from J, the gap between germline ends came to 16 bases. CDR3 in DNA: TGCAGCAGTTACAAGGTTGCGGACGAGCAGTACTTC. The encoded protein is CSSYKVADEQYF.

The chain is built from TRBV7-3 and TRBJ2-2; TRBD1 or TRBD2 may be the D gene (5 bases each). The germline CDR1 and CDR2 sequences are SGHTA and FQGTGA. Trimming took 5 bases from V and 3 from J, leaving 16 bases between them. This CDR3 is built from 16 residues. CDR3 amino acids: CASSPLLGVDTGELFF. The CDR3 nucleotides are TGTGCCAGCAGCCCCCTTCTGGGGGTGGACACCGGGGAGCTGTTTTTT.

This clonotype showed up just once. This is likely a read error, given that the CDR3 carries no conserved phenylalanine or tryptophan at its end. Because the CDR3's place on the DNA is in doubt, the DNA is left out and the CDR3 is given as listed by TCRdb. CDR3 protein: CASSRPWGGDY. The J gene is TRBJ1-4, the V gene TRBV6-6. Germline loops: CDR1 MNHNY, CDR2 SVGAGI (reference sequence). Including both end residues, the CDR3 is 11 amino acids long.

Notes on this clonotype: Relative to the germline gene, one junction end is altered; a read error may explain this. This chain uses TRBV2 with TRBJ1-4, with D possibly TRBD1 on 5 matching bases. Looked up from germline, CDR1 is SNHLY and CDR2 is FYNNEI. The CDR3 runs 16 residues. The DNA for the CDR3 is TGTGCCACCAGTAGCAACACCGGGGCGCGGGAAGAAAAACTGTTTTTT. Its protein is CATSSNTGAREEKLFF.

CDR3 protein: CASSSAGTGFPGELFF. For the CDR3, the DNA is TGTGCCAGCAGCTCTGCCGGGACAGGGTTCCCCGGGGAGCTGTTTTTT. The chain uses TRBV7-2 and TRBJ2-2, with 9 nucleotides matching TRBD1. The CDR3 consists of 16 residues. V trimming: 4 bases; J trimming: 6 bases; junction bases outside the gene matches: 9. Per the germline V gene, CDR1 is SGHTA and CDR2 is FQGNSA.

This clonotype was recorded many times. V usage is TRBV7-2 and J usage is TRBJ2-5; D ambiguous. Germline CDR1 is SGHTA and CDR2 is FQGNSA. This CDR3 spans 14 amino acids. V was shortened by 4 bases and J by 3 bases, with 12 bases between the two germline ends. The CDR3 coding sequence is TGTGCCAGCAGCTCAAGCCCCTCAGAAGAGACCCAGTACTTC. This translates into CASSSSPSEETQYF.

The genes are TRBV7-9 and TRBJ1-2; D gene unclear. There are 12 residues in the CDR3. Germline V gives CDR1 SEHNR, CDR2 FQNEAQ (reference sequence). Trimming pared 1 base from V and 8 bases from J, leaving 8 bases between. The CDR3 coding sequence is TGTGCCAGCAGCTTAGAAAGAAACGGCTACACCTTC. Protein: CASSLERNGYTF.

This chain uses TRBV10-3 with TRBJ1-5; 7 bases align to TRBD1. This CDR3 has 15 residues. Per the germline V gene, CDR1 is ENHRY and CDR2 is SYGVKD. Trimming cost V 11 bases and J 2 bases; bases outside gene matches: 12. CDR3 residues: CAWSVRGLGNQPQHF. The CDR3 bases are TGTGCCTGGAGTGTAAGGGGGCTTGGCAATCAGCCCCAGCATTTT.

This clonotype appeared a single time. The V and J genes are TRBV25-1 and TRBJ1-3; D is uncertain. The CDR3 spans 14 residues. CDR1 and CDR2 from the germline V gene are MGHDK and SYGVNS. V was trimmed by 0 bases and J by 4 bases, leaving 7 bases between them. CDR3 sequence reads: CASSEYTGGNTIYF. DNA of the CDR3: TGTGCCAGCAGTGAATATACCGGCGGAAACACCATATATTTT.

The V and J genes are TRBV7-9 and TRBJ1-2; D uncertain. CDR3 size: 14 residues. Germline CDR1 is SEHNR and CDR2 is FQNEAQ (reference sequence). The V and J ends lost 5 bases and 2 bases respectively, with 12 bases between them. CDR3 loop: CASSERTENYGYTF. CDR3 DNA: TGTGCCAGCAGCGAAAGGACTGAGAACTATGGCTACACCTTC.

The chain carries TRBV20-1 and TRBJ1-5, with 7 bases lining up with TRBD1. This CDR3 spans 16 amino acids. Per the germline V gene, CDR1 is DFQATT and CDR2 is SNEGSKA (reference sequence). Trimming removed 0 bases from V and 2 bases from J; junction bases left unmatched: 7. As DNA, the CDR3 is TGCAGTGCTAGAGATTACAAGGGGACAGGCAATCAGCCCCAGCATTTT. It yields the protein CSARDYKGTGNQPQHF.

The sample holds many counts of this clonotype. This rearrangement joins TRBV2 to TRBJ1-2; D gene uncertain. The CDR3 extends over 12 amino acids. V shed 4 bases and J shed 8 bases, with 11 bases lying between them. Germline V gene sequence: CDR1 SNHLY, CDR2 FYNNEI. The CDR3 DNA sequence: TGTGCCAGCAGTGTGGAGGGCTGGGGCTACACCTTC. Protein product: CASSVEGWGYTF.

This clonotype was picked up many times. The chain recombines TRBV2 with TRBJ1-4, with 11 bases aligning to TRBD1. The CDR3 spans 13 residues. Per germline, CDR1 SNHLY and CDR2 FYNNEI. The V segment lost 8 bases and the J segment 7 bases; nucleotides outside the gene matches: 3. The CDR3 region has the DNA TGTGCCAGCGGGGGACAGGGGGTTGAAAAACTGTTTTTT. Residues: CASGGQGVEKLFF.

This sequence joins TRBV29-1 and TRBJ1-4; D is perhaps TRBD1 (5 bases). V was cut by 5 bases and J by 7 bases, with 17 bases left in between. Germline CDR1 and CDR2: SQVTM and ANQGSEA. The CDR3 is 14 amino acids. CDR3 coding DNA: TGCAGCGTTTCAGGGATGGGGTACTCTGAAAAACTGTTTTTT. Encoded protein: CSVSGMGYSEKLFF.

This clonotype was recorded many times. The J gene is TRBJ1-1, the V gene TRBV2, with D tentatively TRBD1 (5 bases). This CDR3 comprises 14 residues. Germline V gene data show CDR1 as SNHLY and CDR2 as FYNNEI. The V gene lost 6 bases and the J gene lost 10 bases, with 21 bases spanning the gap. The DNA for the CDR3 is TGTGCCAGCAGCCAGGGCGAGTACGCACGCGGAGCTTTCTTT. It yields the protein CASSQGEYARGAFF.

The table lists this clonotype with many counts. The chain carries TRBV24-1 and TRBJ1-4; TRBD1 matches at 9 bases. Germline V gives CDR1 KGHDR, CDR2 SFDVKD. The junction had 3 bases not matched to a gene; V was cut back by 9 bases and J by 5 bases. The CDR3 runs 13 residues. The CDR3 sequence is CATSGTGNEKLFF. As DNA, the CDR3 is TGTGCCACCTCCGGGACAGGGAATGAAAAACTGTTTTTT.